This T cell receptor beta chain was captured by sequencing in a study of blood T cell repertoires in COVID-19 (TCRdb year 2020). As for the study more broadly: ImmuneRACE Cohort 3 recovered participants were defined by two consecutive negative NP/OP PCR tests, healthcare professional clearance, or symptom resolution. Samples from collaborators originated in the United States, Italy and Spain and spanned both the acute and convalescent phases of COVID-19. The prospective study material was composed of cDNA or gDNA derived from T cells, B-cell-depleted T cells, or PBMCs. The dataset comprised deeply sampled blood TCRbeta repertoires from subjects exposed to, actively infected with, or recovered from COVID-19. The repertoires were made available in a free public database intended to serve as a resource for research on the immune response to SARS-CoV-2. Samples came from the ongoing ImmuneRACE study (first 160 participants) plus 1,254 subjects from 6 global collaborators. Nearly every sample came with metadata listing a de-identified subject ID, COVID-19 status, age in years and sex. Where available, HLA class I and class II types were taken from metadata supplied by the sample provider and were not determined by assay-based typing. Summary of the overall study and its limitations: Clinical and demographic metadata were provided uncurated, with the amount varying by source and participant.

As to this clone: Its specific antigen is unknown. Base qualities are not provided; no much larger clone lies one nucleotide away.

The immunoSEQ Assay, a bias-controlled multiplex PCR, was used to amplify TCRbeta CDR3 regions from genomic DNA. The original methods were these. The number of nucleated cells in each sample was estimated by amplification of reference gene primers within the assay. Sequence reads were collapsed and filtered to measure the absolute abundance of every unique TCRbeta CDR3 rearrangement. For each sample, productive Simpson clonality was calculated as the square root of Simpson's diversity index over productive rearrangements. TCRdb mirrors the immuneACCESS table, restricted to in-frame sequences. Some clones are absent from its copies; in checked studies, under half trace to an unresolved V gene, and the reason for the others is unknown. The DNA gave D and trimming, while V, J and clone size come from that table. In this sample the table shows about 170,000 clones, around three quarters of which occur a single time. Roughly 20% of the sample lies in the top ten.

Measured from the cysteine to the phenylalanine, the CDR3 is 16 residues long. Solely the CDR3 DNA is kept, with 48 bases framed from the first base. Reading the germline V gene gives CDR1 MDHEN and CDR2 SYDVKM. Germline trimming amounts to 5 bases on V and 6 bases on J, with 10 as the count of junction bases outside the gene matches. Enrolling through a virtual design, the prospective study's participants ranged in age from roughly 18 to 90 years and lived across approximately 25 United States geographic areas. In the prospective study, cohorts were assigned on the basis of participant-reported clinical history obtained from a screening survey and a study questionnaire. In the prospective study, whole blood, serum and a nasopharyngeal or oropharyngeal swab were collected from each participant by mobile phlebotomists. Prospective study participants could optionally give additional blood draws and questionnaires over a roughly two-month period. Before DNA extraction, prospective study blood samples were shipped either frozen or at room temperature.

This TCR was recovered from an older woman in a cohort exposed to, infected with or recovered from COVID-19 (not recorded which). The material sequenced was PBMCs or T cells enriched from blood (not recorded which). The chain employs TRBV28 and TRBJ1-4; 9 junctional bases match TRBD1. The CDR3 protein is CASSPQGALRHEKLFF. Read as DNA, the sequence is TGTGCCAGCAGTCCACAGGGGGCGCTTAGGCATGAAAAACTGTTTTTT. With the rest looked up from the reference TRBV28 and TRBJ1-4 genes rather than sequenced, the full variable domain is DVKVTQSSRYLVKRTGEKVFLECVQDMDHENMFWYRQDPGLGLRLIYFSYDVKMKEKGDIPEGYSVSREKKERFSLILESASTNQTSMYLCASSPQGALRHEKLFFGSGTQLSVL.